This TCR beta chain came from a study of T cells in women clearing cervical HPV infection. Study in general: No precancer developed; the control's incident HPV16 infection cleared within 12 months.

Regarding this clone: Its antigen is not known. The junction departs from the called germline gene at one end, perhaps through a read error. The read comes to an end 3 residues before the CDR3 does, leaving the germline J gene to fill in the end.

CDR3 length: 12 amino acids. The germline V gene encodes CDR1 SEHNR and CDR2 FQNEAQ (reference sequence). General study points: Repertoire richness, not evenness, was significantly elevated in CIN3+ cases versus controls. TRBV6-7 relative abundance averaged roughly 0.1% in cases and less than 0.2% in controls.

Generated by immunoSEQ multiplex PCR, the TCRdb table keeps only in-frame clones and is missing some. The table lists 20,000 to 25,000 clones, with around 24% in the top ten. Each participant carried one incident cervical HPV16 infection only. This TCR was recovered from a woman aged 18-69 years with a cervical HPV16 infection that either progressed to CIN3+ or cleared (not recorded which). V usage is TRBV7-9 and J usage is TRBJ1-3; D gene ambiguous. Sequenced input: blood buffy coat. CDR3 amino acids: CSSSLEFNTIYF. Partial CDR3 DNA: TGTTCCAGCAGCTTAGAGTTTAACACA.